The 20 T cell receptor beta chains below all came from one sample that was sequenced in a study of shared clonotypes between healthy human individuals. Generated by immunoSEQ multiplex PCR, the TCRdb table keeps only in-frame clones and is missing some. The sample has 2,500,000 or so clones; roughly 93% are singletons. Sample: naive CD4+ T cells from PBMCs. Subset: CD45RA+ positively selected. The source is a man aged 18 to 30 in good health. Some clones in this sample may be carry-over from other donors' samples.

Points on this clone: This same CDR3 is encoded by further DNA sequences in the sample. The rearrangement links TRBV6-1 to TRBJ1-5; no definite D call. The CDR3 sequence is 11 residues long. V was trimmed by 3 bases and J by 7 bases, leaving 4 bases between them. Germline CDR1 reads MNHNS; CDR2 reads SASEGT. The CDR3 here is CASSEEQPQHF. The CDR3 DNA is TGTGCCAGCAGTGAGGAGCAGCCCCAGCATTTT.

V gene TRBV10-3 combines with J gene TRBJ2-5; tentative D call: TRBD2 (5 bases). In germline, CDR1 is ENHRY, CDR2 SYGVKD. With 4 bases removed from V and 2 bases from J, the gap between germline ends came to 8 bases. The CDR3 runs 13 residues. The CDR3: CAISVTGQETQYF. CDR3 bases: TGTGCCATCAGTGTAACGGGGCAAGAGACCCAGTACTTC.

The chain employs TRBV7-2 and TRBJ1-3; D might be TRBD1 (6 bases). The germline V gene has CDR1 SGHTA and CDR2 FQGNSA. The CDR3 has 15 residues. V shed 5 bases and J shed 0 bases, with 11 bases lying between them. The CDR3 sequence: CASSHGQHSGNTIYF. The CDR3 bases are TGTGCCAGCAGCCACGGACAGCACTCTGGAAACACCATATATTTT.

The chain links TRBV7-8 to TRBJ2-5; 12 nucleotides line up with TRBD2. Looked up from germline, CDR1 is SGHVS and CDR2 is FQNEAQ. V lost 6 bases to trimming and J lost 2 bases; unmatched junction nucleotides: 10. This CDR3 is built from 17 residues. The CDR3 protein is CASRAGTSGLRQETQYF. CDR3 DNA: TGTGCCAGCAGGGCCGGGACTAGCGGGCTCAGACAAGAGACCCAGTACTTC.

J is TRBJ1-2 and V is TRBV27, with D possibly matching TRBD1 (5 bases). In germline, CDR1 is MNHEY, CDR2 SMNVEV (reference sequence). The CDR3 has 13 residues. V lost 5 bases and J lost 3, with 10 bases in between. The CDR3, as DNA: TGTGCCAGCAGTCTTTCGGGGGACTATGGCTACACCTTC. Residues: CASSLSGDYGYTF.

V is TRBV6-1 and J is TRBJ2-1; 7 nucleotides line up with TRBD1. The CDR3 length is 15 residues. CDR1 MNHNS and CDR2 SASEGT come from the germline V gene. With V trimmed by 3 bases and J by 0 bases, 2 bases remained unmatched. In DNA form, the CDR3 reads TGTGCCAGCAGTGAGACAGGGAGCTCCTACAATGAGCAGTTCTTC. Residues: CASSETGSSYNEQFF.

V usage is TRBV6-4 and J usage is TRBJ2-2, with D perhaps matching TRBD1 (5 bases). Germline V gene data show CDR1 as MRHNA and CDR2 as SNTAGT. The CDR3 has 13 amino acids. V was clipped by 4 bases and J by 6 bases, with 9 bases between them. CDR3 nucleotide sequence: TGTGCCAGCAGTGTCCAAGGGGCCGGGGAGCTGTTTTTT. Protein sequence: CASSVQGAGELFF.

The chain recombines TRBV7-9 with TRBJ2-7; D call uncertain. In germline, CDR1 is SEHNR, CDR2 FQNEAQ (reference sequence). V lost 4 bases and J lost 3, with 10 bases in between. The CDR3 covers 13 residues. The CDR3 reads CASSSPNGYEQYF. The CDR3 nucleotides read TGTGCCAGCAGCTCCCCTAATGGCTACGAGCAGTACTTC.

This chain connects TRBV11-2 to TRBJ2-5, with unresolved D. Germline CDR1 and CDR2: SGHAT and FQNNGV. V lost 3 bases and J lost 1, with 3 bases in between. The CDR3 totals 12 residues. In nucleotides, the CDR3 is TGTGCCAGCAGCTTCAGCCAAGAGACCCAGTACTTC. Translating gives CASSFSQETQYF.

This chain joins TRBV5-1 and TRBJ2-7, with D uncertain. Germline-derived CDR1 and CDR2 are SGHRS and YFSETQ. V was shortened by 1 base and J by 6 bases, with 11 bases between the two germline ends. This CDR3 is built from 13 residues. The CDR3 spells CASSLNGPFEQYF. CDR3 coding DNA: TGCGCCAGCAGCTTGAACGGACCTTTCGAGCAGTACTTC.

In the case of this clone: The identical CDR3 is also encoded by other nucleotide sequences in the sample. The chain has TRBV18 and TRBJ2-7; 7 bases align to TRBD1. V shed 3 bases, J shed 0 bases, and the junction held 2 bases outside the gene matches. There are 14 residues in the CDR3. The germline CDR1 and CDR2 sequences are KGHSH and LQKENI. The CDR3: CASSPGTASYEQYF. The CDR3 DNA sequence: TGTGCCAGCTCACCTGGGACAGCCTCCTACGAGCAGTACTTC.

As regards this clone: At the DNA level, this CDR3 is encoded by other sequences in the same sample as well. The CDR3 DNA follows: TGTGCCAGCAGCTTAGCGAGGCAAGAGACCCAGTACTTC. It specifies CASSLARQETQYF. V usage is TRBV7-2 and J usage is TRBJ2-5; unclear D gene. This CDR3 comprises 13 residues. Germline-derived CDR1 and CDR2 are SGHTA and FQGNSA. V lost 0 bases, J lost 2 bases, and 4 bases lay in between.

The chain links TRBV4-1 to TRBJ2-3, with 9 bases identical to TRBD2. The CDR3 consists of 18 residues. V shed 0 bases, J shed 3 bases, and the junction held 10 bases outside the gene matches. Per germline, CDR1 MGHRA and CDR2 YSYEKL. The CDR3: CASSQEEAGGWWTDTQYF. In DNA form, the CDR3 reads TGCGCCAGCAGCCAAGAGGAGGCGGGAGGGTGGTGGACAGATACGCAGTATTTT.

The chain couples TRBV5-1 to TRBJ2-1, with 9 bases aligning to TRBD2. This CDR3 spans 15 amino acids. Germline V gene lookup returns CDR1 SGHRS and CDR2 YFSETQ. V shed 0 bases and J 6 bases; nucleotides not matched to a gene: 4. Written as DNA, the CDR3 is TGCGCCAGCAGCTTGGGACTAGCGGACACCAATGAGCAGTTCTTC. Its translation is CASSLGLADTNEQFF.

This chain links TRBV7-3 with TRBJ1-1; tentative D call: TRBD1 (5 bases). The CDR3 has 14 amino acids. Looked up from germline, CDR1 is SGHTA and CDR2 is FQGTGA. V was pared by 3 bases and J by 1 base, with 9 bases between. The CDR3: CASSFNGGNTEAFF. CDR3 DNA sequence: TGTGCCAGCAGCTTTAACGGGGGGAACACTGAAGCTTTCTTT.

The gene calls are TRBV28 and TRBJ2-1, with D perhaps TRBD2 (7 bases). The length of the CDR3 is 14 residues. The V gene lost 8 bases and the J gene lost 7 bases, with 18 bases spanning the gap. The germline gives CDR1 MDHEN, CDR2 SYDVKM. Here the CDR3 reads CASRPGGALNEQFF. In DNA, the CDR3 is TGTGCCAGCCGTCCGGGGGGCGCCTTAAATGAGCAGTTCTTC.

J is TRBJ2-2 and V is TRBV7-9; TRBD2 agrees at 14 bases. The CDR3 covers 18 residues. The germline CDR1 and CDR2 sequences are SEHNR and FQNEAQ (reference sequence). V dropped 3 bases and J dropped 4; count of bases not matched to a gene: 7. As DNA, the CDR3 is TGTGCCAGCAGCTTTACGGGACTAGCGGGAGTTGGCACCGGGGAGCTGTTTTTT. It translates to CASSFTGLAGVGTGELFF.

CDR3 nucleotide sequence: TGCGCCAGCAGCCAAGACGGCCCCTTCAGGCAGCTGTTTTTT. It encodes CASSQDGPFRQLFF. The chain couples TRBV4-3 to TRBJ2-2; no definite D call. The germline V gene has CDR1 LGHNA and CDR2 YSLEER. This CDR3 region has 14 residues. The V and J ends lost 0 bases and 12 bases respectively, with 14 bases between them.

The V call is TRBV5-1, the J call TRBJ2-1; TRBD2 matches at 11 bases. This CDR3 is built from 15 residues. Germline CDR1 is SGHRS and CDR2 is YFSETQ. The V and J ends lost 4 bases and 9 bases, in that order; junction bases with no gene match: 9. CDR3 nucleotides: TGCGCCAGCAGCCCCACTAGCGGGAGTTCAGGTGAGCAGTTCTTC. Translated: CASSPTSGSSGEQFF.

The rearrangement links TRBV29-1 to TRBJ2-7; TRBD2 might be the D (5 bases). With 3 bases removed from V and 7 bases from J, the gap between germline ends came to 16 bases. Germline V lookup: CDR1 SQVTM, CDR2 ANQGSEA. The CDR3 sequence is 13 residues long. The CDR3 DNA is TGCAGCGTTGAGGGAGAGGCCCCCGGTGAGCAGTACTTC. Translated, it gives CSVEGEAPGEQYF.